Each of the 11 T cell receptor beta chains below was sequenced from the same sample in a study of T cell responses to AZD1222 COVID-19 vaccine. Sequencing used immunoSEQ multiplex PCR; TCRdb keeps in-frame clones, though not all of them. This table holds approximately 94,000 clones, about 87% found once. Sequencing was performed on peripheral blood, taken on day 0 of AZD1222 vaccination. The receptors derive from an adult in good health.

The chain has TRBV4-3 and TRBJ2-1; tentative D call: TRBD2 (5 bases). The V end lost 0 bases, the J end lost 9 bases, and 21 bases lay between the germline ends. The CDR3 runs to 17 residues. Germline assignment: CDR1 LGHNA and CDR2 YSLEER. The CDR3 DNA is TGCGCCAGCAGCCAAGATCAACCTAGCTCAAACTGGGGTGAGCAGTTCTTC. Amino acids: CASSQDQPSSNWGEQFF.

The chain joins TRBV5-1 to TRBJ1-4; possibly TRBD1 for D (5 bases). The CDR3 loop spans 18 amino acids. CDR1 is SGHRS and CDR2 is YFSETQ in the germline V gene. V was trimmed by 0 bases and J by 7 bases, leaving 22 bases between them. The CDR3: CASSLAPRDSIRGEKLFF. The CDR3 DNA is TGCGCCAGCAGCTTGGCCCCCAGGGACTCTATAAGGGGTGAAAAACTGTTTTTT.

This clone was counted once. V gene TRBV7-3 combines with J gene TRBJ2-7, with TRBD1 matching over 7 bases. Trimming cost V 1 base and J 5 bases; bases outside gene matches: 14. The V gene's germline CDR1 is SGHTA and CDR2 FQGTGA. This CDR3 is 17 amino acids long. The CDR3 nucleotides read TGTGCCAGCAGCTTAAGTTATCTGCGAGACAGGGCTGACGAGCAGTACTTC. Its protein product is CASSLSYLRDRADEQYF.

This clone was counted a single time. The chain carries TRBV12-3 or TRBV12-4 and TRBJ2-1, with D possibly TRBD2 on 5 matching bases. The V end lost 2 bases, the J end lost 7 bases, and 6 bases lay between the germline ends. The CDR3 consists of 12 residues. The chain's CDR3 is CASSLRENEQFF. DNA for the CDR3: TGTGCCAGCAGTTTAAGGGAGAATGAGCAGTTCTTC.

This rearrangement joins TRBV20-1 to TRBJ2-5; tentatively, D is TRBD2 (5 bases). Trimming took 8 bases from V and 4 from J, leaving 8 bases between them. Looked up from germline, CDR1 is DFQATT and CDR2 is SNEGSKA (reference sequence). This CDR3 is built from 10 residues. CDR3 amino acids: CSPRGETQYF. The CDR3, as DNA: TGCAGTCCCCGGGGAGAGACCCAGTACTTC.

This chain links TRBV19 with TRBJ2-1; D gene unclear. CDR1 LNHDA and CDR2 SQIVND come from the germline V gene (reference sequence). The CDR3 is made up of 18 amino acids. V was shortened by 0 bases and J by 0 bases, with 15 bases between the two germline ends. In DNA, the CDR3 is TGTGCCAGTAGTATAGATGAGTTCGGTGCAAGCTCCTACAATGAGCAGTTCTTC. Translated: CASSIDEFGASSYNEQFF.

This chain joins TRBV9 and TRBJ2-3, with D possibly being TRBD2 (5 bases). V shed 3 bases and J shed 8 bases, with 13 bases lying between them. This CDR3 has 13 amino acids. Germline values: CDR1 SGDLS, CDR2 YYNGEE. The CDR3 DNA reads TGTGCCAGCAGCGATCAGATTGAGGGTACGCAGTATTTT. Residues: CASSDQIEGTQYF.

Relative to its sample, this clone is medium-sized (0.01 to 0.1%). The chain couples TRBV6-2 or TRBV6-3 to TRBJ2-3, with 9 bases that match TRBD1. The germline gives CDR1 MNHEY, CDR2 SVGEGT. V was pared by 5 bases and J by 2 bases, with 2 bases of the junction left unmatched. This CDR3 is built from 14 residues. CDR3 protein: CASSGTGTTDTQYF. The CDR3 DNA reads TGTGCCAGCAGTGGGACAGGGACCACAGATACGCAGTATTTT.

V is TRBV9 and J is TRBJ1-1, with D hard to call. Trimming stripped 0 bases from V and 6 bases from J, with 15 bases between. Looked up from germline, CDR1 is SGDLS and CDR2 is YYNGEE. The CDR3 runs to 15 residues. As DNA, the CDR3 is TGTGCCAGCAGCGTAGCTCTGGCAGACCCCTCTGAAGCTTTCTTT. It codes for CASSVALADPSEAFF.

The rearrangement uses TRBV7-7 and TRBJ2-1, with 8 bases matching TRBD2. V lost 1 base, J lost 4 bases, and 3 bases stayed unmatched. Germline CDR1 SSHAT, CDR2 FNYEAQ (reference sequence). The CDR3 has 15 amino acids. This chain's CDR3 is CASSLDSGSYNEQFF. As DNA, the CDR3 is TGTGCCAGCAGCTTAGACAGCGGGAGTTACAATGAGCAGTTCTTC.

The gene calls are TRBV18 and TRBJ2-5, with D tentatively TRBD2 (5 bases). V lost 1 base, J lost 4 bases, and 19 bases lay in between. The CDR3 sequence is 17 residues long. Germline CDR1 KGHSH, CDR2 LQKENI. CDR3 in DNA: TGTGCCAGCTCACCACTTCTGGGAGTTAGGGCGGCAGAGACCCAGTACTTC. Residues: CASSPLLGVRAAETQYF. Based on the CDR3 plus reference TRBV18 and TRBJ2-5, the full variable domain is NAGVMQNPRHLVRRRGQEARLRCSPMKGHSHVYWYRQLPEEGLKFMVYLQKENIIDESGMPKERFSAEFPKEGPSILRIQQVVRGDSAAYFCASSPLLGVRAAETQYFGPGTRLLVL.